Below, 10 T cell receptor beta chains from the same sample are listed, as sequenced in a study of long-term antiretroviral therapy in people with HIV. Researchers ran immunoSEQ v3.0 at survey level. Some clones are missing from TCRdb's copy, which holds only in-frame ones; the method was immunoSEQ multiplex PCR. Of approximately 9,400 clones listed, over 60% are singletons. This sample comprised unsorted PBMCs, obtained 0.6 years before starting antiretroviral therapy. Receptors originate from a man aged 40-49 years with HIV.

The chain links TRBV10-1 to TRBJ1-1; 9 bases fit TRBD1. CDR3 length: 16 residues. Germline CDR1 and CDR2: WNHNN and SYGVQD (reference sequence). The V segment lost 0 bases and the J segment 5 bases; nucleotides outside the gene matches: 7. DNA of the CDR3: TGCGCCAGCAGTGAGTCGAATTGGGACAGGGAGACTGAAGCTTTCTTT. Protein product: CASSESNWDRETEAFF.

CDR3 region: CASSPTLQVSYEQYF. CDR3 DNA sequence: TGTGCCAGCTCACCAACTTTGCAGGTCTCCTACGAGCAGTACTTC. This sequence joins TRBV18 and TRBJ2-7; D gene ambiguous. This CDR3 contains 15 residues. Per germline, CDR1 KGHSH and CDR2 LQKENI. Between the trimmed V and J ends, which lost 2 bases and 0 bases, there was a span of 11 bases.

The chain has TRBV2 and TRBJ2-1, with D possibly TRBD1 on 6 matching bases. CDR1 is SNHLY and CDR2 is FYNNEI in the germline V gene. This CDR3 is 14 amino acids long. V shed 4 bases and J shed 7 bases, with 14 bases lying between them. CDR3 amino acids: CASSGYRDMNEQFF. The CDR3 DNA reads TGTGCCAGCAGTGGGTACAGGGATATGAATGAGCAGTTCTTC.

This clone was observed a few times. The V gene is TRBV5-1, the J gene TRBJ1-4; 9 positions agree with TRBD1. With 2 bases clipped from V and 7 bases from J, the junction kept 9 bases outside the gene matches. The CDR3 spans 16 residues. Germline V CDR1 and CDR2: SGHRS, YFSETQ. Here the CDR3 DNA reads TGCGCCAGCAGCTTAAGTTGGGGACAGGGAATTGAAAAACTGTTTTTT. Its protein is CASSLSWGQGIEKLFF.

There are a few counts of this clone. J is TRBJ1-6 and V is TRBV7-9; 7 bases are shared with TRBD1. The ends lost 6 bases at V and 1 base at J; junction bases unmatched: 6. The germline gives CDR1 SEHNR, CDR2 FQNEAQ (reference sequence). The CDR3 is 16 amino acids. The DNA of the CDR3 is TGTGCCAGCAGTCTACGACAGGGATCCTATAATTCACCCCTCCACTTT. It specifies CASSLRQGSYNSPLHF.

The chain links TRBV28 to TRBJ2-7; D uncertain. Germline CDR1 and CDR2: MDHEN and SYDVKM. The ends were cut back, 2 bases at V and 5 bases at J, with 13 bases in the middle. The length of the CDR3 is 14 residues. CDR3 nucleotides: TGTGCCAGCAGTTTAATAGTGGGGAAAAACGAGCAGTACTTC. This codes for CASSLIVGKNEQYF.

The sample holds one count of this clone. The chain uses TRBV10-3 and TRBJ1-2; D is possibly TRBD1 (6 bases). The CDR3 totals 12 residues. V was clipped by 3 bases and J by 8 bases, with 10 bases between them. Germline values: CDR1 ENHRY, CDR2 SYGVKD. CDR3 loop: CAISDRGAGYTF. CDR3 nucleotide sequence: TGTGCCATCAGTGACAGGGGCGCCGGCTACACCTTC.

The chain links TRBV10-2 to TRBJ2-2; 10 bases align to TRBD2. Unmatched junction bases numbered 7, after V lost 6 bases and J lost 0 bases. Germline CDR1 WSHSY, CDR2 SAAADI. The CDR3 contains 17 residues. CDR3 sequence (DNA): TGCGCCAGCAGAGTAGCGGGGGGCCGCGCGAACACCGGGGAGCTGTTTTTT. Translation: CASRVAGGRANTGELFF.

V gene TRBV4-1 combines with J gene TRBJ2-3; unclear D gene. This CDR3 contains 14 residues. The germline V gene encodes CDR1 MGHRA and CDR2 YSYEKL. The V gene lost 2 bases and the J gene lost 4 bases, with 10 bases spanning the gap. The CDR3 bases are TGCGCCAGCAGCCAACCCATGCGGCCAGATACGCAGTATTTT. Protein sequence: CASSQPMRPDTQYF.

This clone was counted only a few times. This chain connects TRBV10-1 to TRBJ1-2; 7 bases align to TRBD1. V shed 3 bases and J 4 bases; nucleotides not matched to a gene: 8. The CDR3 is 15 residues long. The germline V gene has CDR1 WNHNN and CDR2 SYGVQD (reference sequence). The CDR3 loop reads CASSEGPGDSYGYTF. CDR3 coding DNA: TGCGCCAGCAGTGAAGGCCCTGGGGACAGCTATGGCTACACCTTC.